Listed below are T cell receptor beta chains from one sample, sequenced in a study of circulating CD8 cells and anti-PD-1 response in melanoma. Via MiXCR, TCRdb re-called the reads, giving one row per CDR3 protein. Here the sample spans about 2,000 distinct CDR3 sequences, approximately 6% being singletons. The sample in question was CD8+ T cells from PBMCs, obtained at baseline or after one month of anti-PD-1 therapy (not recorded which). These receptors were taken from a human donor with melanoma. CDR3s include the opening cysteine and the closing phenylalanine or tryptophan. Each record gives: clone size, V gene, J gene, D gene, CDR3 protein, CDR3 DNA. The D gene is left open where the match is weak. Rows may omit the clone size; those that give it use once, few, many or a size class.

abundance: medium-sized
v_gene: TRBV5-4
j_gene: TRBJ2-7
d_gene: .
CDR3aa: CASSPGGAYEQYF
CDR3nt: TGTGCCAGCAGCCCCGGGGGAGCCTACGAGCAGTACTTC

abundance: medium-sized
v_gene: TRBV19
j_gene: TRBJ2-3
d_gene: .
CDR3aa: CASSRLSTDTQYF
CDR3nt: TGTGCCAGTAGTCGACTTAGCACAGATACGCAGTATTTT

abundance: medium-sized
v_gene: TRBV28
j_gene: TRBJ2-7
d_gene: .
CDR3aa: CASSPAPFSLGSYEQYF
CDR3nt: TGTGCCAGCAGCCCCGCCCCATTTAGTCTTGGGTCCTACGAGCAGTACTTC

abundance: medium-sized
v_gene: TRBV2
j_gene: TRBJ1-2
d_gene: .
CDR3aa: CASRAGAGPNYGYTF
CDR3nt: TGTGCCAGCAGAGCGGGGGCAGGACCCAACTATGGCTACACCTTC

abundance: medium-sized
v_gene: TRBV19
j_gene: TRBJ2-3
d_gene: TRBD1
CDR3aa: CASSTGTGLSLADTQYF
CDR3nt: TGTGCCAGTAGCACCGGGACAGGGCTCTCCTTGGCGGATACGCAGTATTTT

abundance: few
v_gene: TRBV6-6
j_gene: TRBJ2-7
d_gene: .
CDR3aa: CASNPSGTPDEQYF
CDR3nt: TGTGCCAGCAATCCTTCCGGGACTCCCGACGAGCAGTACTTC

abundance: medium-sized
v_gene: TRBV4-1
j_gene: TRBJ2-5
d_gene: TRBD1
CDR3aa: CASRETDREETQYF
CDR3nt: TGCGCCAGCAGGGAGACGGACAGGGAAGAGACCCAGTACTTC

abundance: medium-sized
v_gene: TRBV19
j_gene: TRBJ2-2
d_gene: .
CDR3aa: CASSPSDRNTGELFF
CDR3nt: TGTGCCAGTAGTCCATCGGACCGGAACACCGGGGAGCTGTTTTTT

abundance: medium-sized
v_gene: TRBV5-5
j_gene: TRBJ1-1
d_gene: TRBD1
CDR3aa: CASSLALTGGTEAFF
CDR3nt: TGTGCCAGCAGCTTGGCCCTCACAGGGGGCACTGAAGCTTTCTTT

abundance: few
v_gene: TRBV24-1
j_gene: TRBJ2-4
d_gene: .
CDR3aa: CATSDPGAWDTQYF
CDR3nt: TGTGCCACCAGTGATCCTGGGGCATGGGACACTCAGTACTTC

abundance: medium-sized
v_gene: TRBV7-9
j_gene: TRBJ2-3
d_gene: .
CDR3aa: CASSPPRDNPDTQYF
CDR3nt: TGTGCCAGCAGTCCGCCCCGGGACAACCCAGATACGCAGTATTTT

abundance: medium-sized
v_gene: TRBV4-1
j_gene: TRBJ2-3
d_gene: .
CDR3aa: CASSQEARSTDTQYF
CDR3nt: TGCGCCAGCAGCCAAGAAGCCCGTAGCACAGATACGCAGTATTTT

abundance: medium-sized
v_gene: TRBV19
j_gene: TRBJ2-1
d_gene: .
CDR3aa: CASSPTTSYNEQFF
CDR3nt: TGTGCCAGTAGTCCCACGACTAGTTACAATGAGCAGTTCTTC

abundance: large
v_gene: TRBV20-1
j_gene: TRBJ2-7
d_gene: .
CDR3aa: CSARDDWEQTSSYEQYF
CDR3nt: TGCAGTGCTAGAGATGATTGGGAACAGACCAGCTCCTACGAGCAGTACTTC

abundance: few
v_gene: TRBV19
j_gene: TRBJ1-1
d_gene: .
CDR3aa: CATRSGGNTEAFF
CDR3nt: TGTGCCACCCGATCGGGGGGGAACACTGAAGCTTTCTTT

abundance: medium-sized
v_gene: TRBV4-1
j_gene: TRBJ1-4
d_gene: TRBD1
CDR3aa: CASSQDPRGQEKLFF
CDR3nt: TGCGCCAGCAGCCAAGACCCAAGGGGACAGGAAAAACTGTTTTTT

abundance: few
v_gene: TRBV6-5
j_gene: TRBJ2-7
d_gene: TRBD1
CDR3aa: CATSLDRGHEQYF
CDR3nt: TGTGCCACCTCACTTGACAGGGGCCACGAGCAGTACTTC

abundance: medium-sized
v_gene: TRBV28
j_gene: TRBJ2-7
d_gene: TRBD2
CDR3aa: CASRGLAGPIYEQYF
CDR3nt: TGTGCCAGCAGGGGCCTAGCGGGACCAATCTACGAGCAGTACTTC

abundance: medium-sized
v_gene: TRBV19
j_gene: TRBJ1-1
d_gene: TRBD1
CDR3aa: CASRTGSLGAFF
CDR3nt: TGTGCCAGCCGGACAGGGTCTTTGGGAGCTTTCTTT

abundance: medium-sized
v_gene: TRBV2
j_gene: TRBJ2-1
d_gene: TRBD2
CDR3aa: CASSEAGGLVNNEQFF
CDR3nt: TGTGCCAGCAGTGAAGCTGGAGGACTAGTAAACAATGAGCAGTTCTTC

abundance: medium-sized
v_gene: TRBV27
j_gene: TRBJ2-3
d_gene: .
CDR3aa: CASGRGLGEDTQYF
CDR3nt: TGTGCCTCGGGGCGGGGCCTTGGAGAAGATACGCAGTATTTT

abundance: .
v_gene: TRBV29-1
j_gene: TRBJ2-1
d_gene: .
CDR3aa: CSVEGGHEQFF
CDR3nt: TGCAGCGTTGAAGGGGGACATGAGCAGTTCTTC

abundance: large
v_gene: TRBV14
j_gene: TRBJ2-1
d_gene: .
CDR3aa: CASSPRSLGQFF
CDR3nt: TGTGCCAGCAGCCCGAGAAGCCTGGGGCAGTTCTTC

abundance: medium-sized
v_gene: TRBV19
j_gene: TRBJ2-5
d_gene: .
CDR3aa: CATWSGGRETQYF
CDR3nt: TGTGCCACCTGGTCCGGGGGTCGGGAGACCCAGTACTTC

abundance: medium-sized
v_gene: TRBV2
j_gene: TRBJ2-5
d_gene: TRBD1
CDR3aa: CASSYMDRGQEETQYF
CDR3nt: TGTGCCAGCAGTTATATGGACAGGGGGCAGGAAGAGACCCAGTACTTC

abundance: large
v_gene: TRBV14
j_gene: TRBJ2-7
d_gene: .
CDR3aa: CASSQASRVHEQYF
CDR3nt: TGTGCCAGCAGCCAAGCCTCCAGGGTCCACGAGCAGTACTTC

abundance: few
v_gene: TRBV29-1
j_gene: TRBJ2-3
d_gene: .
CDR3aa: CSVARPDRARGTDTQYF
CDR3nt: TGCAGCGTCGCCCGACCGGACCGCGCTCGGGGCACAGATACGCAGTATTTT

abundance: .
v_gene: TRBV12-3/TRBV12-4
j_gene: TRBJ1-5
d_gene: .
CDR3aa: CASSLGGTLVSQHF
CDR3nt: TGTGCCAGCAGTTTAGGGGGGACGCTGGTTTCCCAGCATTTT